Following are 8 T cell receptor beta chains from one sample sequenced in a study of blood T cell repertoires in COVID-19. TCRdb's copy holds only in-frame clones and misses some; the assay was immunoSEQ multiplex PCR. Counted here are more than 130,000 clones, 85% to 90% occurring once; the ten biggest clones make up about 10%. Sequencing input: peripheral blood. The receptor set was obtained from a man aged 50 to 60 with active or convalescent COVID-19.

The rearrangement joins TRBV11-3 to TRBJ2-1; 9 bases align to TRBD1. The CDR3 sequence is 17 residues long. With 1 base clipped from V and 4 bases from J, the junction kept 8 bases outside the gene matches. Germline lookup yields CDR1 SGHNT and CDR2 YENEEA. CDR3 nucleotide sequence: TGTGCCAGCAGCTTAGGGAACCGGGACAGGGAATACAATGAGCAGTTCTTC. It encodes CASSLGNRDREYNEQFF.

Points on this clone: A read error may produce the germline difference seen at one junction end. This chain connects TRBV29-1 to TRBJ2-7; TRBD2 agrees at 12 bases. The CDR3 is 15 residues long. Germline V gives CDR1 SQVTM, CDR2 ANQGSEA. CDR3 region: CSVEGTSGPNYEQYF. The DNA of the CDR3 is TGCAGCGTGGAAGGGACTAGCGGGCCTAACTACGAGCAGTACTTC.

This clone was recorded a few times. CDR3 in DNA: TGTGCCAGCAGCCAAGGTAGGGGCCTCTCCTACGAGCAGTACTTC. Translated: CASSQGRGLSYEQYF. The chain links TRBV3-1 (or the pseudogene TRBV3-2) to TRBJ2-7; D perhaps matches TRBD1 (5 bases). Germline V gene sequence: CDR1 LGHDT, CDR2 YNNKEL (reference sequence). Trimming took 1 base from V and 0 from J, leaving 10 bases between them. The CDR3 extends over 15 amino acids.

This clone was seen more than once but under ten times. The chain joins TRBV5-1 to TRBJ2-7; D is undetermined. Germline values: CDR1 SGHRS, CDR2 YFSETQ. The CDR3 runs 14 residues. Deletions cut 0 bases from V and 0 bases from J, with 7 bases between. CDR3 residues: CASSLGPSSYEQYF. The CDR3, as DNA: TGCGCCAGCAGCTTGGGTCCTAGCTCCTACGAGCAGTACTTC.

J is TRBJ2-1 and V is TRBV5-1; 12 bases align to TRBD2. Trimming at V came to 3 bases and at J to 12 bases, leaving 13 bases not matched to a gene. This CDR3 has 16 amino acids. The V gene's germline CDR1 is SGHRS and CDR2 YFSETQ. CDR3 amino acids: CASSSGTSGYNEWQFF. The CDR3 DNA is TGCGCCAGCAGCTCCGGGACTAGCGGGTACAATGAGTGGCAGTTCTTC.

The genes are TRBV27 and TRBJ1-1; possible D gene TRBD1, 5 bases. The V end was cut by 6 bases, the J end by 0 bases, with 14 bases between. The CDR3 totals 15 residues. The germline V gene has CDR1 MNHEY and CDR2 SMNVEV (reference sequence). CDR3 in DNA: TGTGCCAGCAGCCCTGGGGGGTCCATGAACACTGAAGCTTTCTTT. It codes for CASSPGGSMNTEAFF.

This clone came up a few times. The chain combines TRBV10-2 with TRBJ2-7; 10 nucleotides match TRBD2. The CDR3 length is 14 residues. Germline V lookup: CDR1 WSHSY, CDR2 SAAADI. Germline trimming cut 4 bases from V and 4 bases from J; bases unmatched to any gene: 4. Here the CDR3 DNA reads TGCGCCAGCAGTGTGGTAGCGGGAGGATACGAGCAGTACTTC. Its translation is CASSVVAGGYEQYF.

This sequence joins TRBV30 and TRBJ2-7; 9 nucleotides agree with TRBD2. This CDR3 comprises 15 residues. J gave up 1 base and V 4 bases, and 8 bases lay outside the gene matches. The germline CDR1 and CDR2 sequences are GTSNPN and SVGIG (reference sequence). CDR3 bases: TGTGCCTGGACCCATAGCGGGAGTGTGTCCTACGAGCAGTACTTC. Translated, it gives CAWTHSGSVSYEQYF.